These 19 T cell receptor delta chains were sequenced from one sample in a study of DNA immune sequencing with unique molecular identifiers. Genomic DNA underwent 32-plex PCR targeting all 8 TRDV and 4 TRDJ genes. Adapter PCR followed 3 to 4 barcoding PCR cycles that attached a 12-nucleotide UMI. TCRdb repeated clone calling on the multiplex PCR reads with CATT. Of 4,500 to 6,000 delta-chain clones in the sample, 10% to 15% are singletons; the top ten hold roughly 52%. Sequenced input: gamma-delta T cells enriched from blood buffy coat, or unenriched PBMCs (not recorded which). These receptors originate from a human donor in good health.

This clone was picked up many times. The sample carries other DNA sequences with the same CDR3. V and J are TRDV1 and TRDJ1; D might be TRDD2 or TRDD3, each matching 8 bases. The J gene is not listed in TCRdb, so it was assigned here from a DNA match to germline. Between the trimmed V and J ends, which lost 1 base and 2 bases, there was a span of 41 bases. This CDR3 spans 25 amino acids. Germline CDR1 reads TSWWSYY; CDR2 reads QGS. CDR3 loop: CALGEPSPLGLPINLGDLGTDKLIF. The CDR3 DNA reads as TGTGCTCTTGGGGAACCCTCCCCCCTCGGCCTTCCTATTAATCTGGGGGACCTCGGAACCGATAAACTCATCTTT.

As to this clone: The protein recorded in TCRdb matches a much larger clone and deviates from this DNA's translation at residue 10, suggesting a read error; the protein here is obtained by translating the DNA. The V gene is TRDV2, the J gene TRDJ1; no firm D call. Per germline, CDR1 GEAIGNYY and CDR2 EKD. The CDR3 has 14 residues. CDR3 protein: CACDSLVYTHKLIF. In DNA form, the CDR3 reads TGTGCCTGTGACAGTCTAGTGTACACCCATAAACTCATCTTT.

In regard to this clone: TCRdb records a much larger clone's protein for this DNA, with a difference at residue 16 that likely arises from a read error; the protein given is the translation of the DNA. The chain recombines TRDV2 with TRDJ3; a weak D match, TRDD3 (5 bases). The CDR3 extends over 19 amino acids. Germline lookup yields CDR1 GEAIGNYY and CDR2 EKD. For the CDR3, the DNA is TGTGCCTGTGACCAAATCAAGGAGGAGCCCTCCTGGGACACCCGACGGATGTTTTTC. Protein: CACDQIKEEPSWDTRRMFF.

This clone was counted only a few times. TCRdb's protein, taken from a much larger clone, differs from this DNA's translation at residue 10, likely owing to a read error; the protein displayed comes from the DNA. The V and J genes are TRDV2 and TRDJ1; TRDD3 aligns across 8 bases. Losses at the gene ends were 1 base for V and 3 bases for J; bases not matched to a gene: 6. Germline values: CDR1 GEAIGNYY, CDR2 EKD. This CDR3 spans 15 amino acids. Written as DNA, the CDR3 is TGTGCCTGTGACACTCTGGGGGAACACGCCGATAAACTCATCTTT. Translated, it gives CACDTLGEHADKLIF.

This clone was recorded many times. The J gene is TRDJ1, the V gene TRDV2, with 12 positions matching TRDD3. Germline loops: CDR1 GEAIGNYY, CDR2 EKD. V shed 4 bases, J shed 0 bases, and the junction held 11 bases outside the gene matches. The CDR3 sequence is 18 residues long. The CDR3 DNA follows: TGTGCCTGTGATCCTCTACTGGGGGATACAGATTACACCGATAAACTCATCTTT. It codes for CACDPLLGDTDYTDKLIF.

As regards this clone: TCRdb's protein for this DNA is that of a much larger clone and differs from the translation at residue 6, likely a read error; the protein shown is the DNA translation. The chain combines TRDV2 with TRDJ1, with TRDD3 identical over 8 bases. V gave up 0 bases and J gave up 4 bases; unmatched junction bases: 6. The CDR3 spans 15 residues. CDR1 and CDR2 from the germline V gene are GEAIGNYY and EKD. The DNA for the CDR3 is TGTGCCTGTGACACCATACTGGGGGGCCGCGATAAACTCATCTTT. Translated, it gives CACDTILGGRDKLIF.

This clone occurred once. This clone may be a read error of a much larger clone one base away. V and J are TRDV1 and TRDJ1, with TRDD3 identical over 8 bases. TCRdb carries no J gene annotation; the J gene was assigned here by matching the DNA with germline. J lost 8 bases, V lost 5 bases, and 34 bases had no gene match. Germline CDR1 and CDR2: TSWWSYY and QGS. CDR3 length equals 22 residues. The CDR3, as DNA: TGTGCTCTTGGGTCCCCTTACCCTTTTCTACAGCGTGGTGGGGGATGCAGGGTGAAACTCATCTTT. This encodes CALGSPYPFLQRGGGCRVKLIF.

There is no V gene call, and the J gene is TRDJ1; the listed D gene, TRDD3, was not tested against the DNA. CDR3 length equals 20 residues. The CDR3 reads CALGDMAFPFNGDYTDKLIF. The DNA for the CDR3 is TGTGCTCTTGGGGACATGGCCTTCCCATTTAATGGGGACTACACCGATAAACTCATCTTT.

Of note for this clone: This sequence may be a read error, since a much larger clone differs from it by one base. The V call is TRDV1, the J call TRDJ1; TRDD3 might be the D (8 bases). TCRdb supplies no J gene; here it was assigned by aligning the nucleotide sequence to germline. The CDR3 extends over 24 amino acids. V was shortened by 5 bases and J by 7 bases, with 47 bases between the two germline ends. From germline, CDR1 is TSWWSYY and CDR2 QGS. In DNA form, the CDR3 reads TGTGCTCTTGGGATGCCCGGCTTCCTAGTCTCGGAACCGGGGGATAACCGTTGGCGGGGTAAACTCATCTTT. This sequence encodes CALGMPGFLVSEPGDNRWRGKLIF.

This clone was counted a few times. The protein recorded in TCRdb matches a much larger clone and deviates from this DNA's translation at residue 3, suggesting a read error; the protein here is obtained by translating the DNA. V is TRDV2 and J is TRDJ3, with 7 bases identical to TRDD3. Germline V gene data show CDR1 as GEAIGNYY and CDR2 as EKD. There are 18 residues in the CDR3. The DNA of the CDR3 is TGTGCCTATGACACTCTACTGGGGAGCTCCTGGGACACCCGACAGATGTTTTTC. Its protein product is CAYDTLLGSSWDTRQMFF.

No V gene was called, though TRDJ1 was called as the J gene. CDR3 length: 16 amino acids. This CDR3 reads CALGNALRPYTDKLIF. In nucleotides, the CDR3 is TGTGCTCTTGGGAACGCCCTAAGGCCTTACACCGATAAACTCATCTTT.

This clone was detected a few times. TCRdb attributes to this sequence the protein of a much larger clone, which differs from the DNA translation at residue 7; a read error is likely, and the protein displayed is translated from the DNA. The rearrangement joins TRDV2 to TRDJ1; TRDD3 aligns across 8 bases. Germline CDR1 reads GEAIGNYY; CDR2 reads EKD. CDR3 length: 17 residues. Trimming removed 0 bases from V and 0 bases from J; junction bases left unmatched: 8. CDR3 coding DNA: TGTGCCTGTGACACCCTTGCTGGGGGACCCTACACCGATAAACTCATCTTT. Amino acid sequence: CACDTLAGGPYTDKLIF.

The CDR3, as DNA: TGTGCTCTTGGGGAACCCCCTTTACACTTT. Translated: CALGEPPLHF. The J gene corresponds to TRDJ1; a V gene call is absent. This CDR3 has 10 residues.

As DNA, the CDR3 is TGTGCCTGTGACACTCTCTCTGGGATACTTAATAAAACCGATAAACTCATCTTT. This encodes CACDTLSGILNKTDKLIF. The rearrangement uses TRDV2 and TRDJ1; 7 bases fit TRDD3. The CDR3 extends over 18 amino acids. V lost 1 base and J lost 2; bases outside the gene matches: 15. Germline CDR1 reads GEAIGNYY; CDR2 reads EKD.

This clone was recorded many times. The chain couples TRDV1 to TRDJ1; 8 nucleotides line up with TRDD3. TCRdb supplies no J gene; here it was assigned by aligning the nucleotide sequence to germline. The CDR3 is made up of 28 amino acids. From germline, CDR1 is TSWWSYY and CDR2 QGS. J was trimmed by 0 bases and V by 2 bases; bases with no gene match: 41. In nucleotides, the CDR3 is TGTGCTCTTGGGGAATCACCCCAATACCTCCGGTCCTATTTACTACGCCCGTACTGGGGGTCCGACACCGATAAACTCATCTTT. Its protein is CALGESPQYLRSYLLRPYWGSDTDKLIF.

This clone has a handful of counts. A far larger clone lies a single base away; this is likely a read error. The sample holds other DNA sequences that translate to the same CDR3. This rearrangement joins TRDV2 to TRDJ1, with TRDD3 matching over 10 bases. The germline V gene encodes CDR1 GEAIGNYY and CDR2 EKD. The CDR3 totals 19 residues. The V and J ends lost 1 base and 0 bases, in that order; junction bases with no gene match: 13. CDR3 in amino acids: CACDTVGRTGGLHTDKLIF. The CDR3 bases are TGTGCCTGTGACACAGTAGGGCGTACTGGGGGATTGCACACCGATAAACTCATCTTT.

This clone has a count of ten or more. The chain links TRDV1 to TRDJ1, with 13 bases fitting TRDD3. As TCRdb names no J gene, one was assigned here on the basis of a DNA match to germline. This CDR3 is 28 amino acids long. V lost 1 base and J lost 0; bases outside the gene matches: 35. Germline V lookup: CDR1 TSWWSYY, CDR2 QGS. CDR3 in amino acids: CALGEPTVFRPTYWGIRTVSGYTDKLIF. The DNA of the CDR3 is TGTGCTCTTGGGGAACCTACTGTTTTCCGACCAACTTACTGGGGGATACGCACAGTTTCGGGGTACACCGATAAACTCATCTTT.

This clone was detected a few times. TCRdb attributes to this sequence the protein of a much larger clone, which differs from the DNA translation at residue 4; a read error is likely, and the protein displayed is translated from the DNA. The chain joins TRDV2 to TRDJ1, with 9 positions matching TRDD3. V was clipped by 6 bases and J by 0 bases; unmatched bases: 13. Germline CDR1 and CDR2: GEAIGNYY and EKD. The CDR3 is 17 residues long. The CDR3 bases are TGTGCCTGTAACAAACTGGGGGACCCCCCCTACACCGATAAACTCATCTTT. This translates into CACNKLGDPPYTDKLIF.

This clone was observed a handful of times. The rearrangement links TRAV38-2/DV8 to TRDJ1, with 12 nucleotides matching TRDD3. The CDR3 sequence is 23 residues long. Germline V gene lookup returns CDR1 TSESDYY and CDR2 QEAYKQQN. The junction had 21 bases not matched to a gene; V was cut back by 0 bases and J by 0 bases. In nucleotides, the CDR3 is TGTGCTTATAGGAGCGGACCCCTTCCTCCGGTACTGGGGGATACCCAGTACACCGATAAACTCATCTTT. The encoded protein is CAYRSGPLPPVLGDTQYTDKLIF.